This T cell receptor (beta chain) derives from a study of blood T cell repertoires in COVID-19. The overall study: Researchers got acute and convalescent COVID-19 samples from the United States, Italy and Spain.

The CDR3 has 14 amino acids. The germline gives CDR1 SGHVS, CDR2 FQNEAQ. V lost 4 bases to trimming and J lost 8 bases; unmatched junction nucleotides: 3. In the study's own analysis: Reference gene primer amplification yielded estimated nucleated cell counts. Repertoires were generated with immunoSEQ multiplex PCR, while TCRdb's copy carries only in-frame clones and drops some. V and J calls and clone size follow that table, whereas D and trimming were derived from the DNA. The table includes 310,000 or so clones, 86% detected once. The specimen was peripheral blood. This receptor was obtained from a woman aged 45-59 years with acute or convalescent COVID-19. This sequence joins TRBV7-8 and TRBJ2-1; 12 bases are a match to TRBD2. CDR3 in amino acids: CASSWTSGIYEQFF. Written as DNA, the CDR3 is TGTGCCAGCAGCTGGACTAGCGGGATCTATGAGCAGTTCTTC.